This TCR beta chain was captured by sequencing in a study of cytomegalovirus exposure and HLA in healthy donors. Study-level findings and limits: Three CMV-associated chains were confirmed in vitro to be specific for CMV antigens.

This CDR3 spans 13 amino acids. The germline CDR1 and CDR2 sequences are LNHDA and SQIVND (reference sequence). With V trimmed by 5 bases and J by 5 bases, 3 bases remained unmatched. Data came from immunoSEQ multiplex PCR; TCRdb stores just in-frame clones and leaves some out. The sample holds 250,000 to 400,000 clones; nearly 90% are singletons and the top ten take approximately 0.95%. In regard to this clone: As yet, its antigen is unknown.

The clonotype comes from a young man in good health and CMV-seronegative. Sequencing was done on a sample of PBMCs. The rearrangement links TRBV19 to TRBJ1-2, with TRBD1 identical over 9 bases. The CDR3 here is CASSGQGWYGYTF. DNA of the CDR3: TGTGCCAGTAGTGGACAGGGGTGGTATGGCTACACCTTC.